This is a list of T cell receptor beta chains from one sample in a study of blood T cells in healthy people across ages. TCRdb re-called the 5' RACE reads with MiXCR, one entry per CDR3 protein. The sample comprises about 1.1 million distinct CDR3 sequences, 30% to 40% of which are singletons, and about an eighth rests with the top ten. Sample: blood. These receptors were obtained from a man younger than 35 in good health. CDR3s include the opening cysteine and the closing phenylalanine or tryptophan. The D gene is left open where the match is weak.

CASSRGPGRTNYGYTF | TRBJ1-2 | . | TRBV27
CASSFDRYATNEKLFF | TRBJ1-4 | . | TRBV12-3/TRBV12-4
CASSQQPTGRGMNTEAFF | TRBJ1-1 | TRBD1 | TRBV4-2
CASSLHREQFF | TRBJ2-1 | . | TRBV7-2
CSVVPQNNYGYTF | TRBJ1-2 | . | TRBV29-1
CASSLVSWEAFF | TRBJ1-1 | . | TRBV7-2
CATSRVGDPDTQYF | TRBJ2-3 | . | TRBV24-1
CSARPFENTKGTDTQYF | TRBJ2-3 | . | TRBV20-1
CSARDLLAGSEQFF | TRBJ2-1 | . | TRBV20-1
CASTTIGDEQFF | TRBJ2-1 | . | TRBV12-3/TRBV12-4
CASSYTGPEKLFF | TRBJ1-4 | . | TRBV6-2/TRBV6-3
CASSPNPTYGYTF | TRBJ1-2 | . | TRBV3-1
CASSLEPGARLTEAFF | TRBJ1-1 | . | TRBV12-3/TRBV12-4
CASSGDQETQYF | TRBJ2-5 | . | TRBV2
CASSTRDRGLDGTEAFF | TRBJ1-1 | . | TRBV21-1
CASSSGQRANYGYTF | TRBJ1-2 | . | TRBV12-3/TRBV12-4